A single T cell receptor beta chain is shown here with its context. No antigen is known for it. The sample originates from a study of T cell responses to AZD1222 COVID-19 vaccine. Overall study context: The analysis combined second doses at about 4 or about 12 weeks. Study-wide findings and caveats: Two AZD1222 administrations were followed by greater Spike-specific TCR breadth and depth. Nearly half of spike-specific TCRs reportedly target unmutated variant regions. The donor cohort was predominantly white British with a female majority, and clonal diversity may have been underestimated.

The data were produced by immunoSEQ multiplex PCR, yet TCRdb's version contains in-frame clones alone and is incomplete. The data show about 50,000 clones, 75% to 90% seen once. Germline values: CDR1 KGHSH, CDR2 LQKENI. The CDR3 is 15 amino acids. Deletions cut 4 bases from V and 1 base from J, with 10 bases between. The TCR comes from an adult in good health. The chain recombines TRBV18 with TRBJ1-4; D ambiguous. Specimen: peripheral blood, collected on day 0 of AZD1222 vaccination. The chain's CDR3 is CASSRGRQTNEKLFF. The CDR3 DNA sequence: TGTGCCAGCTCACGAGGGCGTCAAACTAATGAAAAACTGTTTTTT.